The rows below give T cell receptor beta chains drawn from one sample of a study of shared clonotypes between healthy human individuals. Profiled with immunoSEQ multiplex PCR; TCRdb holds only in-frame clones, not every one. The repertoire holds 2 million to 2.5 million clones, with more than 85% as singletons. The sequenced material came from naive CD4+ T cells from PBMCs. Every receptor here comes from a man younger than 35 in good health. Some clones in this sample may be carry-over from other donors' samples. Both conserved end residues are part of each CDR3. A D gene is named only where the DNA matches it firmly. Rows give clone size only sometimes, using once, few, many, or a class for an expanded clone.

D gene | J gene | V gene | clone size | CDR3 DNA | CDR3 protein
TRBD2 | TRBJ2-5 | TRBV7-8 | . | TGTGCCAGCAGCGTAAAGCGGGAGCGGGAAGAGACCCAGTACTTC | CASSVKREREETQYF
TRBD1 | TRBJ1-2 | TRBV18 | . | TGTGCCAGCTCACCACTACAAACAGGGGCCAATGGCTACACCTTC | CASSPLQTGANGYTF
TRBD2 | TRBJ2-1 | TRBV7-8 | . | TGTGCCAGCAGCACACGTCGATCTAGCGGGCCCTACAATGAGCAGTTCTTC | CASSTRRSSGPYNEQFF
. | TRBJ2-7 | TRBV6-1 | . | TGTGCCAGCAGTGAGCAGGGATCTTCCTACGAGCAGTACTTC | CASSEQGSSYEQYF
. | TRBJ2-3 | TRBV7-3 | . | TGTGCCAGCAGCAAAGGACTAGGGGGTTTGAATACGCAGTATTTT | CASSKGLGGLNTQYF
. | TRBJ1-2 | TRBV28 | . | TGTGCCAGCAGCCCTACTGGGGGGGCCGGCTACACCTTC | CASSPTGGAGYTF
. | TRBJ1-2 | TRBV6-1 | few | TGTGCCAGCAGCCTCGCGGGATATGGCTACACCTTC | CASSLAGYGYTF
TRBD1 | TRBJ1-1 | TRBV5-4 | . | TGTGCCAGCAGCCTACAGCAGGGGGGCATGAACACTGAAGCTTTCTTT | CASSLQQGGMNTEAFF
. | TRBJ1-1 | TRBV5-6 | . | TGTGCCAGCAGCTTGCGGCCCACGAACACTGAAGCTTTCTTT | CASSLRPTNTEAFF
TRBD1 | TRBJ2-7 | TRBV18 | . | TGTGCCAGCTCACCACCGGGGGCAGGGGGCCTCTACGAGCAGTACTTC | CASSPPGAGGLYEQYF
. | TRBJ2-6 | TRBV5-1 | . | TGCGCCAGCAGCCCAGGCCCTGGGGCCAACGTCCTGACTTTC | CASSPGPGANVLTF
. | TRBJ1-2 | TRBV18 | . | TGTGCCAGCTCAATCGACTCTCTTCTTGGCTACACCTTC | CASSIDSLLGYTF
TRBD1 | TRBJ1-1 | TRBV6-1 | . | TGTGCCAGCAGCCACCCTGACAGGGGCACTGAAGCTTTCTTT | CASSHPDRGTEAFF
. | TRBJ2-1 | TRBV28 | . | TGTGCCAGCACTCCCACCGACTACCCGAACTACAATGAGCAGTTCTTC | CASTPTDYPNYNEQFF
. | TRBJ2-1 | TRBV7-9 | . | TGTGCCACCAGCGTTAGGGAGTTCCCCTACAATGAGCAGTTCTTC | CATSVREFPYNEQFF
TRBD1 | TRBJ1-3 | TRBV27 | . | TGTGCCAGCAGTTTATTTAGAGACAGGGGGCGGGTAAGCTCTGGAAACACCATATATTTT | CASSLFRDRGRVSSGNTIYF
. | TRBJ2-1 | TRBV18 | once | TGTGCCAGCTCACCACCTCGTGCGGGGTACGGAAATGAGCAGTTCTTC | CASSPPRAGYGNEQFF
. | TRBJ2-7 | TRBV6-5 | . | TGTGCCAGCAGCCTGTTAGGGGTGTCATCCTACGAGCAGTACTTC | CASSLLGVSSYEQYF
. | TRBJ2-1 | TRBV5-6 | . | TGTGCCAGCAGCTTGAGGGGAGGCTCCTACAATGAGCAGTTCTTC | CASSLRGGSYNEQFF
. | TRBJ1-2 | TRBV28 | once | TGTGCCAGCAGTTTAGCCGGCCCGGGATATGGCTACACCTTC | CASSLAGPGYGYTF
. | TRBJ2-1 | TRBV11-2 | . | TGTGCCAGCAGCCCGACATCCTACAATGAGCAGTTCTTC | CASSPTSYNEQFF
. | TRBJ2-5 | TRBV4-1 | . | TGCGCCAGCAGCCAAGGGGGGCAAGAGACCCAGTACTTC | CASSQGGQETQYF
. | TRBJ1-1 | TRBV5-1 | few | TGCGCCAGCAGCTTGGTGGGCCGGGGTAACACTGAAGCTTTCTTT | CASSLVGRGNTEAFF
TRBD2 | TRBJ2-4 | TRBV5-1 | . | TGCGCCAGCAGCTTGCCGTCGGGAGGGGGCAAAAACATTCAGTACTTC | CASSLPSGGGKNIQYF
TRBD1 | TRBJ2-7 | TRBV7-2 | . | TGTGCCAGCAGCGTCTGGGACAGGGCGGTCGAGCAGTACTTC | CASSVWDRAVEQYF
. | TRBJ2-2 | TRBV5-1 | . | TGCGCCAGCAGCAGATTTCAGGTGCAGAACACCGGGGAGCTGTTTTTT | CASSRFQVQNTGELFF
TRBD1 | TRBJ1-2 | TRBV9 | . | TGTGCCAGCAGCGGACAGGGTCCCTATGGCTACACCTTC | CASSGQGPYGYTF
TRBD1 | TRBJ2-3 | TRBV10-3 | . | TGTGCCATCACCCCGACAGGGGGCACAGATACGCAGTATTTT | CAITPTGGTDTQYF